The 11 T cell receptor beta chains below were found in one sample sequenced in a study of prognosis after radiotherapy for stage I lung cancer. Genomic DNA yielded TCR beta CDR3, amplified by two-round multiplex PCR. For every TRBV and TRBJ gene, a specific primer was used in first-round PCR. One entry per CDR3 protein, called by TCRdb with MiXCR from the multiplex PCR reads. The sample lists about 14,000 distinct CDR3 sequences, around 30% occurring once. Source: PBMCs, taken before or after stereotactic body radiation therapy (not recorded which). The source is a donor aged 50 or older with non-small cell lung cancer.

The CDR3: CASTATSWRGGELFF. The CDR3 coding sequence is TGTGCCAGCACCGCGACTAGCTGGCGCGGCGGTGAGCTGTTTTTT. The chain recombines TRBV12-3 or TRBV12-4 with TRBJ2-2; 7 bases are a match to TRBD2. The CDR3 contains 15 residues. V was clipped by 7 bases and J by 11 bases; unmatched bases: 16.

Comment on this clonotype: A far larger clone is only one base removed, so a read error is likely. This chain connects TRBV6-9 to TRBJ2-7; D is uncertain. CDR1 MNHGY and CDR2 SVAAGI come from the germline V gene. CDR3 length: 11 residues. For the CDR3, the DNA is TGTTCCAGCAGTTACCTCTACGAGCAGTACTTC. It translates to CSSSYLYEQYF.

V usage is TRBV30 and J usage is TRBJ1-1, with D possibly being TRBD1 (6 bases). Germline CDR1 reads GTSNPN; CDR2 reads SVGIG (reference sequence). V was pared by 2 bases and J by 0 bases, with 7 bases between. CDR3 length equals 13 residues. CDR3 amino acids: CAWSTGLNTEAFF. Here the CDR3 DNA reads TGTGCCTGGAGTACAGGGCTGAACACTGAAGCTTTCTTT.

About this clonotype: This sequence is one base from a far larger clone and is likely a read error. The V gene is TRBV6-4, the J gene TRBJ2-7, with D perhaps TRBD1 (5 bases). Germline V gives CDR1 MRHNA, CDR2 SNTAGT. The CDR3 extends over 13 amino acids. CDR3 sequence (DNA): TGTGCCAGCAGGTCCTTTGGGGCCTACGAGCATTACTTC. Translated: CASRSFGAYEHYF.

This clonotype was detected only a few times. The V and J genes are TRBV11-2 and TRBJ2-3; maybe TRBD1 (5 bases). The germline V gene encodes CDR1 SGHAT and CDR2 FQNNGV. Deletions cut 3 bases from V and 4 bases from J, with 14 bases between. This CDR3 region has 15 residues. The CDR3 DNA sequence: TGTGCCAGCAGCTTCCTCGCTTGGGGCCCAGATACGCAGTATTTT. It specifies CASSFLAWGPDTQYF.

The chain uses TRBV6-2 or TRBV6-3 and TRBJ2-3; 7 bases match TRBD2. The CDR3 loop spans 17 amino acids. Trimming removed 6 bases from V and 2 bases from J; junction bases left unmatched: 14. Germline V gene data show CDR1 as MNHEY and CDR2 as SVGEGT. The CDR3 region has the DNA TGTGCCAGCAGCCACTCGGTCGGACTAGGGGTCACAGATACGCAGTATTTT. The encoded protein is CASSHSVGLGVTDTQYF.

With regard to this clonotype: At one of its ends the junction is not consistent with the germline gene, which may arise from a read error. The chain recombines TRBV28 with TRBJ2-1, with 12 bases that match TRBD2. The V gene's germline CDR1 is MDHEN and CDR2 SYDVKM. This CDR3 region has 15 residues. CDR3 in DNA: TGTGCCAGCAGTTCTCCTAGCGGGAGGGCACGTGCGACCCACTTC. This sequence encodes CASSSPSGRARATHF.

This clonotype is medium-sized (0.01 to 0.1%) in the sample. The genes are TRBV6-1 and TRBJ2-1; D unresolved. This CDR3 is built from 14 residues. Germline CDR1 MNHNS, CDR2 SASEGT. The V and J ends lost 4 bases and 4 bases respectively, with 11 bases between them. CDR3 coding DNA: TGTGCCAGCAGTGCCACATACTCATACAATGAGCAGTTCTTC. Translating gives CASSATYSYNEQFF.

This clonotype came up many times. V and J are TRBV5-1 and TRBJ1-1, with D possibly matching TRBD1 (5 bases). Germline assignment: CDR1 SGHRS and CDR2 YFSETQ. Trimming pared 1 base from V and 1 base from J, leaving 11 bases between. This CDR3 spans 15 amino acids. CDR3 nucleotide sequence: TGCGCCAGCAGCTTGTCTGGGGGATGGAACACTGAAGCTTTCTTT. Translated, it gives CASSLSGGWNTEAFF.

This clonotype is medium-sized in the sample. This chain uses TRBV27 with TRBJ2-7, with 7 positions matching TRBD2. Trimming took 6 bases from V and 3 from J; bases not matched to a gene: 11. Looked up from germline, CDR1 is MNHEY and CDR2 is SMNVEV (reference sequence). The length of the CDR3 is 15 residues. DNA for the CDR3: TGTGCCAGCAGGACAAACTCCGCGGGGGACTACGAGCAGTACTTC. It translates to CASRTNSAGDYEQYF.

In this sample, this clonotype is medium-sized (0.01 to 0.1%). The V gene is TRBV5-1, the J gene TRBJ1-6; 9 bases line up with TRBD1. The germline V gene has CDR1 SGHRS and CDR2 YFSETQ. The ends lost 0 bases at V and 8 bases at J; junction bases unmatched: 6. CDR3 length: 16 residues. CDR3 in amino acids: CASSLARGQGDSPLHF. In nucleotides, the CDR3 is TGCGCCAGCAGCTTGGCTCGGGGACAGGGAGATTCACCCCTCCACTTT.